The subject of this entry is one T cell receptor (beta chain). Its antigen is undetermined. This sample was included in a study of persistence of HIV-infected CD4 T cells. Study-wide background: Multiple blood draws of up to about 200 mL, except two donors with single leukapheresis.

Trimming shortened V by 1 base and J by 0 bases, and 13 bases separated the two germline ends. CDR1 ENHRY and CDR2 SYGVKD come from the germline V gene. CDR3 size: 17 residues. Sequencing used immunoSEQ version 4 in survey mode. The protocol was immunoSEQ multiplex PCR, while the TCRdb copy is restricted to in-frame clones and leaves out a portion. The data hold roughly 41,000 clones, with approximately 88% observed a single time. Study conclusions and caveats: Within sorted populations, more oligoclonal TCRs accompanied more oligoclonal proviruses. Degenerate expanded CDR3beta sequences were enriched among CMV- and Gag-responding cells.

Anti-CD3/anti-CD28 beads served as a nonspecific positive control stimulus. CD4+ T cells upregulating both CD40 ligand and CD69 were sorted as responding cells. Donors had CD4+ T cell counts above 400 cells/uL and were CMV-seropositive. The chain carries TRBV10-3 and TRBJ1-3; no definite D call. The sequence was obtained from an adult man with HIV who was CMV-seropositive. This specimen was CD4+ T cells sorted from PBMCs after roughly 18-hour stimulation, taken from a patient who received antiretroviral therapy. The CDR3 protein is CAISELGSPTSGNTIYF. The DNA of the CDR3 is TGTGCCATCAGTGAGTTGGGCAGCCCTACCTCTGGAAACACCATATATTTT.